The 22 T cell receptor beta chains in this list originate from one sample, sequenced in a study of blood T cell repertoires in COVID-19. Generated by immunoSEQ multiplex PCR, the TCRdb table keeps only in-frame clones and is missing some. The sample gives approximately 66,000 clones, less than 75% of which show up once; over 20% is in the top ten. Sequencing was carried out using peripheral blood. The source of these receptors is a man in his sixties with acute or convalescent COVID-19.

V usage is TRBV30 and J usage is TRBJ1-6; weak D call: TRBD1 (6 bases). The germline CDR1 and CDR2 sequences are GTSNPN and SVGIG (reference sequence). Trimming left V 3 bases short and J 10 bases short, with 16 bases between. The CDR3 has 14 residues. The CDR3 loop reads CAWRAQGSGSPLHF. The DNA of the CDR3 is TGTGCCTGGAGGGCACAGGGTTCGGGATCACCCCTCCACTTT.

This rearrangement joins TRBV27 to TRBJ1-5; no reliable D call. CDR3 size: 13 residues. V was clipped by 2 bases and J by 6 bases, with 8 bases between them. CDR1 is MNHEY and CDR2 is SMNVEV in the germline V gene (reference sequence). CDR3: CASSLGGAQPQHF. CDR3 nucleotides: TGTGCCAGCAGTTTAGGCGGAGCTCAGCCCCAGCATTTT.

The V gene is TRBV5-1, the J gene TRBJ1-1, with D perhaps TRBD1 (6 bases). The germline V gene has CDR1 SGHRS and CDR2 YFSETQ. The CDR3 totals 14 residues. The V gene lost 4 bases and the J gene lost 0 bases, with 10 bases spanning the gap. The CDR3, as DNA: TGCGCCAGCAGCCCACAGGGCTTGAACACTGAAGCTTTCTTT. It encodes CASSPQGLNTEAFF.

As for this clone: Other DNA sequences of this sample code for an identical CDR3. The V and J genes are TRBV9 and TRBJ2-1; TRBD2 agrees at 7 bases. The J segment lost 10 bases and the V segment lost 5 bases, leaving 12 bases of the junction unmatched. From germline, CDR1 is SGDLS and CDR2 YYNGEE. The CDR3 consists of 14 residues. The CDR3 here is CASSPGLGGREQFF. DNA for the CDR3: TGTGCCAGCAGTCCGGGACTGGGGGGGAGAGAGCAGTTCTTC.

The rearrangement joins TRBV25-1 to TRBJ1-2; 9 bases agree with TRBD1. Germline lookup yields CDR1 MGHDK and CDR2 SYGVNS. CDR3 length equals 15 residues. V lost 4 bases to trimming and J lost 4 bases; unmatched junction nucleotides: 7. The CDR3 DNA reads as TGTGCCAGCAGTGGATCGGGGACAGGGCTCTATGGCTACACCTTC. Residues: CASSGSGTGLYGYTF.

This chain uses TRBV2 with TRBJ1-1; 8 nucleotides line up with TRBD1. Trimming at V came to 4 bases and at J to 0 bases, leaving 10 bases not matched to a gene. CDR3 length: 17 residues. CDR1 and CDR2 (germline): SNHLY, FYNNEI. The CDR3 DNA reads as TGTGCCAGCAGTGGGGAGGGACAGGTTTTCTTGAACACTGAAGCTTTCTTT. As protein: CASSGEGQVFLNTEAFF.

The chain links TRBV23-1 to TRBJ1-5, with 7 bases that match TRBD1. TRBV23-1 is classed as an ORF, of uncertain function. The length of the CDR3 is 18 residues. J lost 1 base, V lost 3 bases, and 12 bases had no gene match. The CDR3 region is CASSQPGGYSSSNQPQHF. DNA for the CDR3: TGCGCCAGCAGTCAGCCAGGGGGGTACTCAAGCAGCAATCAGCCCCAGCATTTT.

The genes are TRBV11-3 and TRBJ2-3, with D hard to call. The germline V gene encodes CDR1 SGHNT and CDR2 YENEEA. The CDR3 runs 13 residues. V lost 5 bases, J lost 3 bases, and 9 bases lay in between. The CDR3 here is CASSTQWTDTQYF. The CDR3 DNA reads TGTGCCAGCAGCACTCAATGGACAGATACGCAGTATTTT.

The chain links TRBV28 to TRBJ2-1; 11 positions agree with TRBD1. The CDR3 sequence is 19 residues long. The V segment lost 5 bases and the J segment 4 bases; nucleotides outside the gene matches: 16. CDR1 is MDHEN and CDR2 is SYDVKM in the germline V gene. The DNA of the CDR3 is TGTGCCAGCAGTATCCAATTAGGTGGCGGGACAGGGGGTTACAATGAGCAGTTCTTC. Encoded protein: CASSIQLGGGTGGYNEQFF.

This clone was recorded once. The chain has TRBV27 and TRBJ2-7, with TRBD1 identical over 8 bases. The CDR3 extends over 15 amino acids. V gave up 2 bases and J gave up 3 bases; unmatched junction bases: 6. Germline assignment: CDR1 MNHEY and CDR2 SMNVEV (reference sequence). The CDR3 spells CASSLRTGSVYEQYF. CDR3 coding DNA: TGTGCCAGCAGTTTAAGGACAGGGAGTGTCTACGAGCAGTACTTC.

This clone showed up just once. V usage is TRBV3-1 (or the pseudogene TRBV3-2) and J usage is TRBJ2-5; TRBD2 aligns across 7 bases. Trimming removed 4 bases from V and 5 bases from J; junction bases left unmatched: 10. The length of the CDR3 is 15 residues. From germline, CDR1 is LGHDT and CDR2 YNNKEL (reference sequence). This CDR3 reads CASSRSLANFETQYF. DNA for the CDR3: TGTGCCAGCAGCCGATCACTAGCGAACTTTGAGACCCAGTACTTC.

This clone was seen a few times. This CDR3 reads CASSPQSWEGYTF. For the CDR3, the DNA is TGTGCCAGCAGTCCCCAATCGTGGGAGGGCTACACCTTC. The rearrangement links TRBV12-3 or TRBV12-4 to TRBJ1-2, with unresolved D. V lost 5 bases and J lost 8, with 15 bases in between. This CDR3 is 13 amino acids long.

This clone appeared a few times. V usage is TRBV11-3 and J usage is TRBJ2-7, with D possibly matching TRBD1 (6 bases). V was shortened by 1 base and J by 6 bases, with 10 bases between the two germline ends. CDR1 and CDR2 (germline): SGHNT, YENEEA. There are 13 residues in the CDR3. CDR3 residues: CASSLAQGFEQYF. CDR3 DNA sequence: TGTGCCAGCAGCTTAGCACAGGGCTTCGAGCAGTACTTC.

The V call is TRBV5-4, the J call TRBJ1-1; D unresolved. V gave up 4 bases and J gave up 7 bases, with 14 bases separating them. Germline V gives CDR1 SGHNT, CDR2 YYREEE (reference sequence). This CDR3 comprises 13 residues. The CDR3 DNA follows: TGTGCCAGCAGCCAGGAGGTGGGGTTTGAAGCTTTCTTT. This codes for CASSQEVGFEAFF. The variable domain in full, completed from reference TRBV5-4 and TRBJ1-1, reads ETGVTQSPTHLIKTRGQQVTLRCSSQSGHNTVSWYQQALGQGPQFIFQYYREEENGRGNFPPRFSGLQFPNYSSELNVNALELDDSALYLCASSQEVGFEAFFGQGTRLTVV.

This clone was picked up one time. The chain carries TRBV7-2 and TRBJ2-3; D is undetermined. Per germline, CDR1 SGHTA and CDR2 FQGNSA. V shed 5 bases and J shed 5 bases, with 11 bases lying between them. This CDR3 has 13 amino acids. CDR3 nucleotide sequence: TGTGCCAGCAGCCTCACTCCGGGAGATACGCAGTATTTT. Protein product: CASSLTPGDTQYF.

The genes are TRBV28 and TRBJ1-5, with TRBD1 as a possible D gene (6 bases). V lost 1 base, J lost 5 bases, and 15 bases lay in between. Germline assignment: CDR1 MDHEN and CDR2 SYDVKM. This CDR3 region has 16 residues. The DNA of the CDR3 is TGTGCCAGCAGTTTATACCCACAGGGATCGTATCAGCCCCAGCATTTT. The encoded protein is CASSLYPQGSYQPQHF.

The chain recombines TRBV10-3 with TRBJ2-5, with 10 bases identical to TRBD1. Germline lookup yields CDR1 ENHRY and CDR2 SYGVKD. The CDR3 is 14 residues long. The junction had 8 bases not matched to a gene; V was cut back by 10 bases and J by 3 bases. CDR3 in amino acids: CATQSGTGEETQYF. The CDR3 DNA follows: TGTGCCACCCAGAGTGGGACAGGGGAAGAGACCCAGTACTTC.

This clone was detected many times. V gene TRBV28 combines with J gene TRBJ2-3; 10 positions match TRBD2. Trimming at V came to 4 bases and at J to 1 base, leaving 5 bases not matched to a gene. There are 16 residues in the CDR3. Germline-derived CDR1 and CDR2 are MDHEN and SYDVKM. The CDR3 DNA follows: TGTGCCAGCAGTTCAGGGCTAGCGGGAGGCACAGATACGCAGTATTTT. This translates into CASSSGLAGGTDTQYF.

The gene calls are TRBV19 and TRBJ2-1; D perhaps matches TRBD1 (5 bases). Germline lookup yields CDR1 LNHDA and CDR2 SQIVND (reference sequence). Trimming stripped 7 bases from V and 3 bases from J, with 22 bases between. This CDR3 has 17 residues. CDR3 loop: CASKDLQIGQSYNEQFF. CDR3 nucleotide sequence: TGTGCCAGTAAGGACCTACAAATAGGACAAAGCTACAATGAGCAGTTCTTC.

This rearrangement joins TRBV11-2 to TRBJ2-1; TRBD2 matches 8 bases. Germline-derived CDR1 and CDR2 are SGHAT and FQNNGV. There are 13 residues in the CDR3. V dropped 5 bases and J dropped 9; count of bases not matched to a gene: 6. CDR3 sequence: CASSVSSGVEQFF. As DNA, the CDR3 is TGTGCCAGCAGCGTAAGTAGCGGGGTTGAGCAGTTCTTC.

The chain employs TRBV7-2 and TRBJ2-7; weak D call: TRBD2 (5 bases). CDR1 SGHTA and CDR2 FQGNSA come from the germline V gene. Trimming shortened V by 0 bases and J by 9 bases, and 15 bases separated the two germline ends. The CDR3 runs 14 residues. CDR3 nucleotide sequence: TGTGCCAGCAGCTTAGCGCCCGGTAGAGGGCGGCAGTACTTC. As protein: CASSLAPGRGRQYF.

CDR3 sequence: CASSLAGGTGPSSGANVLTF. The CDR3 coding sequence is TGTGCCAGCAGCTTAGCGGGGGGGACAGGACCTAGCTCTGGGGCCAACGTCCTGACTTTC. The chain links TRBV7-8 to TRBJ2-6, with D possibly TRBD1 on 8 matching bases. The ends were cut back, 0 bases at V and 0 bases at J, with 18 bases in the middle. The CDR3 is made up of 20 amino acids. The germline CDR1 and CDR2 sequences are SGHVS and FQNEAQ. Filled out from reference TRBV7-8 and TRBJ2-6, the complete variable domain reads GAGVSQSPRYKVAKRGQDVALRCDPISGHVSLFWYQQALGQGPEFLTYFQNEAQLDKSGLPSDRFFAERPEGSVSTLKIQRTQQEDSAVYLCASSLAGGTGPSSGANVLTFGAGSRLTVL.